This record covers a single TCR beta chain. Antigen: not known. The PCR was carried out with 60 Vbeta primers and 13 Jbeta primers. Repertoires were generated with immunoSEQ multiplex PCR, while TCRdb's copy carries only in-frame clones and drops some. Of some 200,000 clones in the sample, roughly 70% were seen once. This sample was included in a study of cytomegalovirus exposure and HLA in healthy donors. Broader study findings: Confirmation was obtained in vitro that a few CMV-associated chains are specific for CMV antigens.

The CDR3 is 15 residues long. The V gene's germline CDR1 is SGHTA and CDR2 FQGTGA. Trimming took 0 bases from V and 7 from J; bases not matched to a gene: 7. The chain employs TRBV7-3 and TRBJ2-7, with 9 nucleotides matching TRBD1. Source material: PBMCs. This sequence originates from a middle-aged man in good health and CMV-seropositive. The CDR3 DNA is TGTGCCAGCAGCTTAACCGGGACAGGGACCCAAGAGCAGTACTTC. Its protein is CASSLTGTGTQEQYF.